This T cell receptor (beta chain) was sequenced in a study of siplizumab effects on memory and regulatory T cells. Sequencing used immunoSEQ multiplex PCR; TCRdb keeps in-frame clones, though not all of them. The table records 55,000 to 80,000 clones, approximately 79% of them present only once. With 5 bases clipped from V and 7 bases from J, the junction kept 13 bases outside the gene matches. In germline, CDR1 is SGHAT, CDR2 FQDESV (reference sequence). The CDR3 contains 15 residues. The receptor comes from a human donor in good health. Sample: memory CD4+ T cells sorted from blood. The genes are TRBV11-1 and TRBJ1-1; 7 positions match TRBD1. CDR3: CASSLGGQTTGEAFF. The CDR3 bases are TGTGCCAGCAGCCTAGGGGGACAGACAACCGGTGAAGCTTTCTTT. The complete variable domain, with remaining parts taken from reference TRBV11-1 and TRBJ1-1, reads EAEVAQSPRYKITEKSQAVAFWCDPISGHATLYWYRQILGQGPELLVQFQDESVVDDSQLPKDRFSAERLKGVDSTLKIQPAELGDSAMYLCASSLGGQTTGEAFFGQGTRLTVV.